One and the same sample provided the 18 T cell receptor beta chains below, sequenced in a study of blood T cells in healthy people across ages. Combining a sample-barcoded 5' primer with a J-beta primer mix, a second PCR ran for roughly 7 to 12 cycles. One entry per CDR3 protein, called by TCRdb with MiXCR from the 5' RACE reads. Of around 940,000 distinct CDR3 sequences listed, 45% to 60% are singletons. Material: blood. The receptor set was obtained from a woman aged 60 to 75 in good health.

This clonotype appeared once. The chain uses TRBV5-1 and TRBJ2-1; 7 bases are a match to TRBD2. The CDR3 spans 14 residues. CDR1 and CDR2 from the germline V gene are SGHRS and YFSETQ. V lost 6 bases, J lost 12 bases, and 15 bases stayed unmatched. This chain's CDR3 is CASTGPSGSDTQFF. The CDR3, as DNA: TGCGCCAGCACCGGACCTAGCGGATCAGATACGCAGTTCTTC.

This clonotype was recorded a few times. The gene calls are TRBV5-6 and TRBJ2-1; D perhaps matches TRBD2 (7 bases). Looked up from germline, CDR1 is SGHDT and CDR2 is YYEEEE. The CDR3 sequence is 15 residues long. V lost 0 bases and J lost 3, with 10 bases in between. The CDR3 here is CASSLAGGLYNEQFF. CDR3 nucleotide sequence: TGTGCCAGCAGCTTGGCGGGGGGCCTCTACAATGAGCAGTTCTTC.

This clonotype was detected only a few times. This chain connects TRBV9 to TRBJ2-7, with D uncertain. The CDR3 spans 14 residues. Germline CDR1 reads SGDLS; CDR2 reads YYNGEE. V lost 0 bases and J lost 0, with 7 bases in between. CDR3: CASSVVGSSYEQYF. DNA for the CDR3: TGTGCCAGCAGCGTAGTTGGAAGCTCCTACGAGCAGTACTTC.

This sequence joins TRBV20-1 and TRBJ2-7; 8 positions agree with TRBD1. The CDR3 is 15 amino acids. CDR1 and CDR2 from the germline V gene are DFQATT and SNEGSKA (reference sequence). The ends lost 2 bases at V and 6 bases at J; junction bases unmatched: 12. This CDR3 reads CSARRQGQVHSEQYF. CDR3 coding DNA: TGCAGTGCTAGAAGGCAGGGACAGGTACATTCCGAGCAGTACTTC.

The DNA of the CDR3 is TGCAGTGCCAGCAGTACGAACACTGAAGCTTTCTTT. Translating it yields CSASSTNTEAFF. The V call is TRBV20-1, the J call TRBJ1-1; unclear D gene. Trimming shortened V by 6 bases and J by 1 base, and 9 bases separated the two germline ends. CDR3 length: 12 amino acids. Germline CDR1 is DFQATT and CDR2 is SNEGSKA (reference sequence).

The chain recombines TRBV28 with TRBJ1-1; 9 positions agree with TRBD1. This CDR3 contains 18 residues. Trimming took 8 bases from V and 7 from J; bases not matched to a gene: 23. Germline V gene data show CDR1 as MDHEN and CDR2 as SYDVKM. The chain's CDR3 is CASPPDILNRGRRNEAFF. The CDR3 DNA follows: TGTGCCAGCCCCCCCGACATTTTAAACAGGGGGCGAAGGAATGAAGCTTTCTTT.

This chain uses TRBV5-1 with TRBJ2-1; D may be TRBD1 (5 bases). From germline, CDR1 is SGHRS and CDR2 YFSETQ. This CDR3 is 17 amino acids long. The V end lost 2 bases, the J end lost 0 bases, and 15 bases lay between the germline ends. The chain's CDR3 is CASSFQGSLSSYNEQFF. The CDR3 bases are TGCGCCAGCAGCTTCCAGGGCAGCTTGAGCTCCTACAATGAGCAGTTCTTC.

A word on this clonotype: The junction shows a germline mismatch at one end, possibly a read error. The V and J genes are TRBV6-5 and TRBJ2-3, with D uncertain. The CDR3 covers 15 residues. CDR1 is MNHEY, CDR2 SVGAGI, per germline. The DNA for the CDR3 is TGTGCCAGCAGTGACTCAACCCTAGGCACAGATACGCAGTATTTT. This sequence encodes CASSDSTLGTDTQYF.

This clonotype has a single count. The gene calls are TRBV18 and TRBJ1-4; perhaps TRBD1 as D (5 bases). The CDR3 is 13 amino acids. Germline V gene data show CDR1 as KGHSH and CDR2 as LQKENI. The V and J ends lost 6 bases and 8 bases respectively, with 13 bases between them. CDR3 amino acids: CASSQGMKEKLFF. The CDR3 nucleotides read TGTGCCAGCTCCCAGGGTATGAAGGAAAAACTGTTTTTT. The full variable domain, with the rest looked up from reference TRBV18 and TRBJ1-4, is NAGVMQNPRHLVRRRGQEARLRCSPMKGHSHVYWYRQLPEEGLKFMVYLQKENIIDESGMPKERFSAEFPKEGPSILRIQQVVRGDSAAYFCASSQGMKEKLFFGSGTQLSVL.

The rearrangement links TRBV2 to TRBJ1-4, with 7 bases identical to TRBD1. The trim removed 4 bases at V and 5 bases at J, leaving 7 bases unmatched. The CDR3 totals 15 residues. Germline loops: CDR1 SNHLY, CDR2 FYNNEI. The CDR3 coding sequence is TGTGCCAGCAGTGTCTTTGGGACAGAGAATGAAAAACTGTTTTTT. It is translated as CASSVFGTENEKLFF.

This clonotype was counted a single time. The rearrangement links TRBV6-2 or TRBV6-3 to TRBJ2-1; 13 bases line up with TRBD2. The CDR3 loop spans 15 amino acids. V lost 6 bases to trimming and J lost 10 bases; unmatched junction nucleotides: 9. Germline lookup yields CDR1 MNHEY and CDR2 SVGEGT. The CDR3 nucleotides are TGTGCCAGCAGCACTAGCGGGAGGGTCTACAGGGAGCAGTTCTTC. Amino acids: CASSTSGRVYREQFF.

Here the CDR3 reads CASSLQGLGYGYTF. DNA of the CDR3: TGTGCCAGCAGTTTGCAGGGCTTGGGCTATGGCTACACCTTC. The chain employs TRBV12-3 or TRBV12-4 and TRBJ1-2, with a weak D call TRBD1 (5 bases). V was shortened by 3 bases and J by 4 bases, with 12 bases between the two germline ends. This CDR3 is built from 14 residues.

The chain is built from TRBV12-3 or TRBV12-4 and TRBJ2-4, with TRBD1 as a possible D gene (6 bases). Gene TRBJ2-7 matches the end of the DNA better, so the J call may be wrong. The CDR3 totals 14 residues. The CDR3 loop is CASRKTGIAYEQYF. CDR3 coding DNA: TGTGCCAGCAGGAAAACAGGGATCGCCTACGAGCAGTACTTC.

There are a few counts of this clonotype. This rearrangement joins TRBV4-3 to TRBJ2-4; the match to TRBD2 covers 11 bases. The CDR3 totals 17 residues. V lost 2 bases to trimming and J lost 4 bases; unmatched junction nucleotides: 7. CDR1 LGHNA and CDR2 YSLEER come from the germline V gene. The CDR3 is CASSQTGTSGRKNIQYF. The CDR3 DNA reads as TGCGCCAGCAGCCAAACCGGGACTAGCGGAAGAAAAAACATTCAGTACTTC.

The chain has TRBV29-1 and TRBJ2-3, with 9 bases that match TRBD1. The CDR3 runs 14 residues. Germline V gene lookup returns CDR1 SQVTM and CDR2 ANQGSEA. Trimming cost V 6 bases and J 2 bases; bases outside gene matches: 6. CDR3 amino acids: CSVTGGASTDTQYF. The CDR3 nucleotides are TGCAGCGTCACAGGGGGCGCGTCCACAGATACGCAGTATTTT.

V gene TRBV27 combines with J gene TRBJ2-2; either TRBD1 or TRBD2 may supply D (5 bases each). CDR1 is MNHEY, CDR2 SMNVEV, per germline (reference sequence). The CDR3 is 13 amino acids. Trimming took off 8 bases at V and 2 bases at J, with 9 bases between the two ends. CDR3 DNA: TGTGCCAGCCAGGGACGTAACACCGGGGAGCTGTTTTTT. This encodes CASQGRNTGELFF.

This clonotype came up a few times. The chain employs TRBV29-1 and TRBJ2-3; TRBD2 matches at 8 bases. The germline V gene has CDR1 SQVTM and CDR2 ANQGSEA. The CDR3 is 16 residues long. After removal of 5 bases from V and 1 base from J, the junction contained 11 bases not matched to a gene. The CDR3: CSVTPPLAVGTDTQYF. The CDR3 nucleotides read TGCAGCGTTACACCCCCACTAGCGGTAGGCACAGATACGCAGTATTTT.

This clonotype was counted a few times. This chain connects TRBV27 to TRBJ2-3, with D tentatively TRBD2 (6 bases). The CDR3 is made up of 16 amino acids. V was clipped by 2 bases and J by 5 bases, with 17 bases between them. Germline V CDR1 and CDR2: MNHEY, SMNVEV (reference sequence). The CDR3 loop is CASSLKRDLGGDTQYF. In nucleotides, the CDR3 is TGTGCCAGCAGTTTAAAAAGGGACCTGGGGGGAGATACGCAGTATTTT.